This T cell receptor beta chain was found in a study of cytomegalovirus exposure and HLA in healthy donors. For the study at large: Early released data had approximately 86 million unique TCRs, all coming from HLA-typed donors.

The PCR had 60 Vbeta and 13 Jbeta primers. Clones were sequenced by immunoSEQ multiplex PCR, and TCRdb holds only the in-frame ones, with some missing. The profile shows about 120,000 clones, around 77% of them singletons. The germline V gene has CDR1 SGDLS and CDR2 YYNGEE. The CDR3 contains 15 residues. V lost 3 bases and J lost 2, with 14 bases in between. The sequencing input was PBMCs. The V call is TRBV9, the J call TRBJ1-1, with TRBD1 as a possible D gene (5 bases). The source of this sequence is a woman aged 25 to 39 in good health and CMV-seropositive. CDR3 region: CASSALLGTNTEAFF. CDR3 sequence (DNA): TGTGCCAGCAGCGCTCTCCTAGGGACTAACACTGAAGCTTTCTTT.